The 5 T cell receptor beta chains below were found in one sample sequenced in a study of CD8 T cells in Susac syndrome. When the RNA was reverse transcribed, random hexamers were used with an input of 0.5 to 1 ug. TCRdb reanalysed the immunoSEQ multiplex PCR reads using MiXCR and keeps one entry per CDR3 protein. The profile shows more than 150,000 distinct CDR3 sequences, around 95% of them singletons. The source material was CD8+ T cells from PBMCs. These receptors originate from a human donor with multiple sclerosis.

The count of this clonotype is one. The chain uses TRBV4-3 and TRBJ2-7; tentatively, D is TRBD1 (6 bases). V lost 3 bases, J lost 4 bases, and 13 bases lay in between. In germline, CDR1 is LGHNA, CDR2 YSLEER. CDR3 size: 14 residues. The DNA for the CDR3 is TGCGCCAGCAGCCAGGCCGGACAGAAATACGAGCAGTACTTC. As protein: CASSQAGQKYEQYF.

This chain links TRBV3-1 with TRBJ2-1; no clear D gene. CDR1 is LGHDT and CDR2 is YNNKEL in the germline V gene (reference sequence). This CDR3 has 14 amino acids. Trimming took 4 bases from V and 3 from J, leaving 10 bases between them. The CDR3, as DNA: TGTGCCAGCAGCCCCCTTGCTAGCTACAATGAGCAGTTCTTC. Amino acid sequence: CASSPLASYNEQFF.

The rearrangement joins TRBV14 to TRBJ2-1; D is unresolved. V was shortened by 1 base and J by 8 bases, with 9 bases between the two germline ends. From germline, CDR1 is SGHDN and CDR2 FVKESK. The CDR3 has 13 residues. The CDR3 region is CASSQGIRDEQFF. The DNA for the CDR3 is TGTGCCAGCAGCCAAGGCATCCGCGATGAGCAGTTCTTC.

The genes are TRBV9 and TRBJ1-2, with 8 nucleotides matching TRBD1. With V trimmed by 3 bases and J by 8 bases, 12 bases remained unmatched. Germline CDR1 and CDR2: SGDLS and YYNGEE. This CDR3 has 15 amino acids. The CDR3 sequence is CASSAGDRPMDGYTF. As DNA, the CDR3 is TGTGCCAGCAGCGCCGGGGACAGGCCTATGGACGGCTACACCTTC. Combining the CDR3 with reference TRBV9 and TRBJ1-2 gives the whole variable domain DSGVTQTPKHLITATGQRVTLRCSPRSGDLSVYWYQQSLDQGLQFLIQYYNGEERAKGNILERFSAQQFPDLHSELNLSSLELGDSALYFCASSAGDRPMDGYTFGSGTRLTVV.

This sequence joins TRBV4-2 and TRBJ2-2; D is ambiguous. CDR1 and CDR2 from the germline V gene are LGHNA and YNFKEQ. The V end lost 0 bases, the J end lost 5 bases, and 13 bases lay between the germline ends. The CDR3 sequence is 16 residues long. In DNA form, the CDR3 reads TGTGCCAGCAGCCAAGAAGCCGCTGAGAGGACCGGGGAGCTGTTTTTT. It yields the protein CASSQEAAERTGELFF.